A selection of T cell receptor beta chains follows, all from one sample in a study of cytomegalovirus exposure and HLA in healthy donors. The protocol was immunoSEQ multiplex PCR, while the TCRdb copy is restricted to in-frame clones and leaves out a portion. The sample has over 150,000 clones, 68% seen once. Sequences were obtained from PBMCs. The receptors stem from a young woman in good health and CMV-seropositive. CDR3s include the opening cysteine and the closing phenylalanine or tryptophan. Each record gives: D gene, clone size, J gene, V gene, CDR3 protein, CDR3 DNA. The D gene is left open where the match is weak. Rows give clone size only sometimes, using once, few, many, or a class for an expanded clone.

>.|.|TRBJ1-1|TRBV6-1
CASCRVNTEAFF
TGTGCCAGCTGCAGGGTCAACACTGAAGCTTTCTTT
>TRBD2|.|TRBJ2-3|TRBV7-3
CASSLGTSGRWTDTQYF
TGTGCCAGCAGCTTAGGGACTAGCGGGAGATGGACAGATACGCAGTATTTT
>TRBD1|few|TRBJ2-1|TRBV6-1
CASRGTGGRGEQFF
TGTGCCAGCCGGGGGACAGGGGGGCGGGGTGAGCAGTTCTTC
>TRBD2|.|TRBJ2-5|TRBV5-1
CASSLVVAGGVVAETQYF
TGCGCCAGCAGCTTGGTGGTAGCGGGGGGCGTGGTTGCCGAGACCCAGTACTTC
>.|.|TRBJ1-1|TRBV10-1
CASSESVAVRNTEAFF
TGCGCCAGCAGTGAGTCCGTAGCCGTAAGGAACACTGAAGCTTTCTTT
>TRBD1|.|TRBJ2-7|TRBV5-1
CASSLALGQGYEQYF
TGCGCCAGCAGCTTGGCCTTAGGACAGGGCTACGAGCAGTACTTC
>.|.|TRBJ1-1|TRBV6-5
CASSYLPPRNTEAFF
TGTGCCAGCAGTTACCTACCGCCAAGGAACACTGAAGCTTTCTTT
>TRBD2|.|TRBJ2-1|TRBV6-5
CASKMGGVAYNEQFF
TGTGCCAGCAAAATGGGGGGGGTGGCCTACAATGAGCAGTTCTTC
>.|.|TRBJ2-5|TRBV27
CASSLLGAWETQYF
TGTGCCAGCAGTTTACTGGGGGCCTGGGAGACCCAGTACTTC
>TRBD1|.|TRBJ1-4|TRBV5-1
CASSVDRVEKLFF
TGCGCCAGCAGCGTTGACAGGGTTGAAAAACTGTTTTTT
>TRBD1|.|TRBJ1-4|TRBV10-2
CASSWTGQNEKLFF
TGCGCCAGCAGTTGGACGGGACAGAATGAAAAACTGTTTTTT
>.|.|TRBJ1-2|TRBV29-1
CSVEYGQVDGYTF
TGCAGCGTTGAGTACGGTCAGGTGGATGGCTACACCTTC
>TRBD1|.|TRBJ1-5|TRBV28
CASRRTGGRQPQHF
TGTGCCAGCAGGCGTACAGGGGGCCGACAGCCCCAGCATTTT
>.|.|TRBJ1-5|TRBV7-3
CASSLRGGEGQPQHF
TGTGCCAGCAGCTTAAGGGGGGGGGAGGGTCAGCCCCAGCATTTT
>TRBD2|.|TRBJ2-2|TRBV7-9
CVAIYSGRGYTGELFF
TGTGTCGCAATCTACTCTGGGAGGGGATACACCGGGGAGCTGTTTTTT
>.|.|TRBJ1-4|TRBV15
CAATFRGATNEKLFF
TGTGCCGCCACTTTTCGTGGAGCAACTAATGAAAAACTGTTTTTT
>TRBD1|.|TRBJ2-7|TRBV9
CASSARTGGTEQYF
TGTGCCAGCAGCGCCAGGACAGGGGGCACCGAGCAGTACTTC
>TRBD1|.|TRBJ2-2|TRBV6-4
CASTLVQGADGELFF
TGTGCCAGCACCTTGGTGCAGGGGGCGGACGGGGAGCTGTTTTTT
>TRBD2|.|TRBJ2-7|TRBV30
CACAGGLLASEQYF
TGTGCCTGCGCGGGGGGGCTACTCGCGAGCGAGCAGTACTTC
>TRBD2|.|TRBJ2-7|TRBV9
CASSVASGGYDEQYF
TGTGCCAGCAGCGTAGCGAGCGGGGGGTATGACGAGCAGTACTTC
>TRBD1|few|TRBJ1-1|TRBV19
CASNRGYDRVTEAFF
TGTGCCAGTAATAGGGGTTACGACAGGGTCACTGAAGCTTTCTTT
>.|.|TRBJ2-2|TRBV9
CASSGYSTGELFF
TGTGCCAGCAGCGGATACAGTACCGGGGAGCTGTTTTTT
>TRBD2|few|TRBJ2-2|TRBV4-2
CASSHLPGTSEGTGELFF
TGTGCCAGCAGCCACCTCCCGGGGACTAGCGAAGGCACCGGGGAGCTGTTTTTT
>.|.|TRBJ2-1|TRBV4-1
CASSQEVAGRSSYNEQFF
TGCGCCAGCAGCCAAGAGGTTGCCGGGAGATCGTCCTACAATGAGCAGTTCTTC
>TRBD2|.|TRBJ2-7|TRBV5-4
CASSLTLAGGLHEQYF
TGTGCCAGCAGCTTGACGTTAGCGGGGGGGCTCCACGAGCAGTACTTC
>TRBD2|.|TRBJ2-1|TRBV7-9
CASSPRTSGGFSNEQFF
TGTGCCAGCAGCCCTCGGACTAGCGGGGGGTTTAGCAATGAGCAGTTCTTC
>.|.|TRBJ1-5|TRBV7-9
CASSLKEDNQPQHF
TGTGCCAGCAGCTTGAAGGAGGACAATCAGCCCCAGCATTTT
>TRBD1|.|TRBJ1-2|TRBV10-2
CASRGLNRGGAANSYTF
TGCGCCAGCAGGGGATTAAACAGGGGCGGGGCGGCTAATAGCTACACCTTC
>TRBD2|.|TRBJ2-3|TRBV4-3
CASSQRAKQKRLAGPTDTQYF
TGCGCCAGCAGCCAAAGAGCGAAGCAAAAGAGACTAGCGGGTCCCACAGATACGCAGTATTTT
>.|.|TRBJ1-5|TRBV18
CASSPLFQNQPQHF
TGTGCCAGCTCACCTCTCTTTCAGAATCAGCCCCAGCATTTT
>TRBD1|few|TRBJ1-1|TRBV6-1
CASSEGTGMNTEAFF
TGTGCCAGCAGTGAAGGGACAGGTATGAACACTGAAGCTTTCTTT
>TRBD2|.|TRBJ2-7|TRBV28
CASRTSGISYEQYF
TGTGCCAGCCGTACTAGCGGGATTTCCTACGAGCAGTACTTC
>.|.|TRBJ1-1|TRBV7-2
CASSLAEFVEAFF
TGTGCCAGCAGCTTAGCAGAGTTTGTAGAAGCTTTCTTT
>TRBD1|few|TRBJ1-2|TRBV15
CATSRVRDSNYGYTF
TGTGCCACCAGCAGGGTTCGGGACAGCAACTATGGCTACACCTTC
>.|.|TRBJ2-2|TRBV5-6
CASSFRSRLGASGELFF
TGTGCCAGCAGCTTTCGTAGCAGGCTGGGAGCCAGCGGGGAGCTGTTTTTT